This section outlines one T cell receptor (beta chain) sequence together with its context. Categorization into cohorts depended on clinical history that participants reported. Cohort 3 donors were reported recovered after two negative PCRs, clearance, or symptom resolution. Original processing notes: Amplifying reference gene primers gave estimates of nucleated cell counts. Here immunoSEQ multiplex PCR was the method, and the copy in TCRdb shows in-frame clones only, minus some. D and trimming were read from the DNA, whereas the V and J calls and clone size are those reported in that table. The table records over 150,000 clones, approximately 84% of them present only once. This sample was included in a study of blood T cell repertoires in COVID-19. About the study: The cDNA or gDNA used as material had been derived from T cells, B-cell-depleted T cells, or PBMCs.

The junction had 6 bases not matched to a gene; V was cut back by 1 base and J by 1 base. The CDR3 sequence is 18 residues long. Germline V gene lookup returns CDR1 SGHRS and CDR2 YFSETQ. This TCR derives from a woman aged 25 to 45 who had recovered from COVID-19. This rearrangement joins TRBV5-1 to TRBJ2-2, with 11 bases fitting TRBD2. The specimen was PBMCs or T cells enriched from blood (not recorded which). The DNA for the CDR3 is TGCGCCAGCAGCTTGACTAGCGGGAGACAATGGAACACCGGGGAGCTGTTTTTT. It codes for CASSLTSGRQWNTGELFF.